The clone carrying this T cell receptor (beta chain) was counted ten times or more. The source of the sample is a study of T cells in Graves' hyperthyroidism and ophthalmopathy. RNA transcripts served as the template for amplifying TCR beta CDR3 regions. In the first-round RT-PCR of the TCR CDR3, the HTBI primer set was used. TCRdb reanalysed the multiplex PCR reads using MiXCR and keeps one entry per CDR3 protein. The sample holds hundreds of thousands of distinct CDR3 sequences, under 20% seen once. V gave up 2 bases and J gave up 4 bases, with 11 bases separating them. CDR1 and CDR2 (germline): SGHAT, FQNNGV. This CDR3 spans 14 amino acids.

The chain is built from TRBV11-2 and TRBJ1-1; unclear D gene. The sequence came from a woman in her thirties with Graves' hyperthyroidism. What was sequenced was blood. The CDR3 DNA follows: TGTGCCAGCAGCTTATCGACGGCAGGCACTGAAGCTTTCTTT. Its translation: CASSLSTAGTEAFF.